One TCR beta chain is described in this entry. Profiled with immunoSEQ multiplex PCR; TCRdb holds only in-frame clones, not every one. The table lists fewer than 85,000 clones, approximately 87% of them singletons. The sample is drawn from a study of OX40 agonist ivuxolimab in advanced cancers. This CDR3 is 13 amino acids long. Trimming took off 5 bases at V and 0 bases at J, with 7 bases between the two ends. Germline CDR1 reads LGHNA; CDR2 reads YSLEER. The origin of this receptor is an adult with an advanced solid tumor such as melanoma, head and neck, liver or kidney cancer. The sequences come from CD4+ or CD8+ T cells sorted from blood, collected in a trial of the OX40 agonist ivuxolimab. The chain combines TRBV4-3 with TRBJ1-1; D uncertain. CDR3 DNA sequence: TGCGCCAGCAGCACTTTTATGAACACTGAAGCTTTCTTT. Its protein is CASSTFMNTEAFF.